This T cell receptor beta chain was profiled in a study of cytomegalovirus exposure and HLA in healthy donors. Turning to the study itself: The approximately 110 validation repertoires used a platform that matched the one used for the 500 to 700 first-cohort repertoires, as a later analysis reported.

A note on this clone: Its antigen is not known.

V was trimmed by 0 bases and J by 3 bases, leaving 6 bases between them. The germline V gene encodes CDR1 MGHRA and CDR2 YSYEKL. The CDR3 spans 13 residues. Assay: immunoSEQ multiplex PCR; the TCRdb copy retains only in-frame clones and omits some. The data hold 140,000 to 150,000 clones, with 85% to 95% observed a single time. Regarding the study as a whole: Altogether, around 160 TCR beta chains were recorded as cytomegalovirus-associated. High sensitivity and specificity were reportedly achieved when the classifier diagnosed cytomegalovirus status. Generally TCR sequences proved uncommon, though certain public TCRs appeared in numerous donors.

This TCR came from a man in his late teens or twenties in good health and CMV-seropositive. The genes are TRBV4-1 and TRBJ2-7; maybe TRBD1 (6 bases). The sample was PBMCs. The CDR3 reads CASSQDRGYEQYF. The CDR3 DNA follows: TGCGCCAGCAGCCAAGACAGGGGCTACGAGCAGTACTTC.